A single sample gave rise to the 4 T cell receptor beta chains below, sequenced in a study of cytomegalovirus exposure and HLA in healthy donors. Vbeta (60) and Jbeta (13) primers were used in the PCR. Assay: immunoSEQ multiplex PCR; the TCRdb copy retains only in-frame clones and omits some. The sample shows about 97,000 clones, 77% of them seen only once. The sequencing sample was made of PBMCs. These receptors all come from a male donor in good health and CMV-seropositive.

The chain combines TRBV6-1 with TRBJ2-4, with D possibly being TRBD2 (6 bases). CDR3 size: 16 residues. Germline V gives CDR1 MNHNS, CDR2 SASEGT. The ends were cut back, 2 bases at V and 6 bases at J, with 17 bases in the middle. This CDR3 reads CASSETTSGGGNIQYF. The CDR3 region has the DNA TGTGCCAGCAGTGAAACGACTAGTGGAGGTGGAAACATTCAGTACTTC.

CDR3 sequence: CASRNLGRHEQFF. CDR3 coding DNA: TGTGCCAGTAGAAATTTGGGCCGTCACGAGCAGTTCTTC. The V call is TRBV19, the J call TRBJ2-1; no definite D call. V gave up 6 bases and J gave up 10 bases, with 16 bases separating them. This CDR3 contains 13 residues. CDR1 and CDR2 (germline): LNHDA, SQIVND (reference sequence).

V usage is TRBV5-8 and J usage is TRBJ2-3; 8 bases line up with TRBD1. CDR1 and CDR2 (germline): SGHTS, YDEGEE. V shed 4 bases, J shed 1 base, and the junction held 5 bases outside the gene matches. CDR3 length: 15 amino acids. This chain's CDR3 is CASSPLGQGTDTQYF. Here the CDR3 DNA reads TGTGCCAGCAGCCCCTTGGGACAGGGCACAGATACGCAGTATTTT.

This chain links TRBV10-3 with TRBJ2-3; tentative D call: TRBD2 (5 bases). Trimming took off 7 bases at V and 6 bases at J, with 14 bases between the two ends. Germline CDR1 reads ENHRY; CDR2 reads SYGVKD. The CDR3 has 13 residues. CDR3 nucleotide sequence: TGTGCCATCACCACAGCGGAGTTGGATACGCAGTATTTT. It translates to CAITTAELDTQYF.